This T cell receptor (beta chain) originates from a study of shared clonotypes between healthy human individuals. Findings of the study overall: The authors sampled blood alone, and tissue repertoires likely differ. Donor scarcity curtailed the genetic and exposure-history diversity represented herein. Naive subsets tended to show greater estimated richness than memory subsets.

To note about this clone: Antigen specificity is unknown. This likely came from a read error, as a far larger clone is one base away.

This CDR3 has 15 residues. Germline V gene lookup returns CDR1 GTSNPN and CDR2 SVGIG (reference sequence). Deep level was the assay's run setting. Data came from immunoSEQ multiplex PCR; TCRdb stores just in-frame clones and leaves some out. Of around 1.1 million clones listed, 75% to 80% are singletons. This rearrangement joins TRBV30 to TRBJ1-5; TRBD1 matches at 8 bases. This TCR was recovered from a man between 18 and 29 years old in good health. Some clones in this sample may be carry-over from other donors' samples. The sequenced sample consisted of memory CD4+ T cells from PBMCs. The subset was: CD45RA-negative fraction. CDR3 nucleotide sequence: TGTGCCTGGAGCGACAGGGGATTGTACAATCCGCCCCAGCATTTT. This codes for CAWSDRGLYNPPQHF.